This passage covers 24 T cell receptor beta chains from one sample sequenced in a study of blood T cell repertoires in COVID-19. TCRdb's copy holds only in-frame clones and misses some; the assay was immunoSEQ multiplex PCR. The data contain roughly 160,000 clones, approximately 84% of them seen just once; the ten biggest clones take up approximately 5.6%. Input material: PBMCs or T cells enriched from blood (not recorded which). Receptors originate from a woman in her thirties or forties with acute COVID-19.

Points on this clone: A junction end diverges from the germline sequence, so it may reflect a read error. The sample has other DNA sequences that encode this CDR3 too. V usage is TRBV7-7 and J usage is TRBJ2-5, with D tentatively TRBD1 (6 bases). Germline assignment: CDR1 SSHAT and CDR2 FNYEAQ (reference sequence). There are 15 residues in the CDR3. CDR3 residues: CASSLGAGESETQYF. The DNA for the CDR3 is TGTGCTAGCAGCTTAGGTGCAGGGGAGTCTGAGACCCAGTACTTC.

The genes are TRBV2 and TRBJ1-1; D unclear. Germline CDR1 reads SNHLY; CDR2 reads FYNNEI. The CDR3 length is 13 residues. V was cut by 5 bases and J by 8 bases, with 15 bases left in between. CDR3 residues: CASSHTLGGEAFF. CDR3 nucleotide sequence: TGTGCCAGCAGTCATACGCTGGGAGGCGAAGCTTTCTTT. The full variable domain, in which reference TRBV2 and TRBJ1-1 provide the parts outside the CDR3, is EPEVTQTPSHQVTQMGQEVILRCVPISNHLYFYWYRQILGQKVEFLVSFYNNEISEKSEIFDDQFSVERPDGSNFTLKIRSTKLEDSAMYFCASSHTLGGEAFFGQGTRLTVV.

The chain carries TRBV3-1 (or the pseudogene TRBV3-2) and TRBJ1-5, with D tentatively TRBD1 (6 bases). This CDR3 spans 18 amino acids. The germline CDR1 and CDR2 sequences are LGHDT and YNNKEL (reference sequence). Trimming stripped 0 bases from V and 11 bases from J, with 26 bases between. CDR3 DNA sequence: TGTGCCAGCAGCCAAGATCCGGGAGGGGGTACACGAGAGGGGGCCCAGCATTTT. Amino acid sequence: CASSQDPGGGTREGAQHF.

This chain uses TRBV30 with TRBJ1-1, with a weak D call TRBD1 (5 bases). There are 13 residues in the CDR3. Germline lookup yields CDR1 GTSNPN and CDR2 SVGIG (reference sequence). V gave up 0 bases and J gave up 6 bases, with 11 bases separating them. For the CDR3, the DNA is TGTGCCTGGAGTGTTCGGGCGGGGGCTGAAGCTTTCTTT. It yields the protein CAWSVRAGAEAFF.

This chain links TRBV5-1 with TRBJ2-5; D may be TRBD1 (6 bases). The CDR3 runs to 14 residues. The V end was cut by 6 bases, the J end by 2 bases, with 14 bases between. Germline V gives CDR1 SGHRS, CDR2 YFSETQ. This CDR3 reads CASKLGTPQETQYF. The CDR3 coding sequence is TGCGCCAGCAAACTCGGGACACCTCAAGAGACCCAGTACTTC.

The V gene is TRBV2, the J gene TRBJ2-3; perhaps TRBD2 as D (5 bases). The CDR3 loop spans 12 amino acids. Trimming left V 6 bases short and J 4 bases short, with 8 bases between. Germline loops: CDR1 SNHLY, CDR2 FYNNEI. CDR3 sequence: CASREEADTQYF. The CDR3 coding sequence is TGTGCCAGCAGGGAGGAGGCAGATACGCAGTATTTT.

The rearrangement joins TRBV20-1 to TRBJ1-2, with D unresolved. With 3 bases removed from V and 8 bases from J, the gap between germline ends came to 16 bases. CDR1 is DFQATT and CDR2 is SNEGSKA in the germline V gene (reference sequence). The length of the CDR3 is 13 residues. The DNA of the CDR3 is TGCAGTGCTAGTTGGGCCAGAGCAGAAGGCTACACCTTC. Translation gives CSASWARAEGYTF.

J is TRBJ2-5 and V is TRBV2; TRBD2 agrees at 7 bases. Germline trimming cut 3 bases from V and 7 bases from J; bases unmatched to any gene: 5. Germline CDR1 reads SNHLY; CDR2 reads FYNNEI. The CDR3 covers 13 residues. CDR3: CASSDMERGTQYF. CDR3 sequence (DNA): TGTGCCAGCAGTGATATGGAGCGGGGGACCCAGTACTTC.

CDR3 sequence (DNA): TGTGCCAGCAGCTTAGGGACTAGCAGCTACAATGAGCAGTTCTTC. As protein: CASSLGTSSYNEQFF. This chain joins TRBV7-3 and TRBJ2-1; TRBD2 matches at 9 bases. Germline V gene lookup returns CDR1 SGHTA and CDR2 FQGTGA. The CDR3 contains 15 residues. Losses at the gene ends were 2 bases for V and 3 bases for J; bases not matched to a gene: 2.

The chain uses TRBV5-5 and TRBJ1-1, with 8 positions matching TRBD1. This CDR3 has 13 residues. The J segment lost 3 bases and the V segment lost 4 bases, leaving 2 bases of the junction unmatched. The germline gives CDR1 SGHKS, CDR2 YYEKEE (reference sequence). CDR3: CASSLQGDTEAFF. The CDR3 region has the DNA TGTGCCAGCAGCCTACAGGGGGACACTGAAGCTTTCTTT.

This chain uses TRBV6-2 or TRBV6-3 with TRBJ2-7, with D maybe TRBD2 (5 bases). CDR1 and CDR2 (germline): MNHEY, SVGEGT. V was shortened by 0 bases and J by 9 bases, with 9 bases between the two germline ends. The CDR3 is 12 amino acids. The CDR3 here is CASSYSRARQYF. Here the CDR3 DNA reads TGTGCCAGCAGTTACTCGAGGGCCCGGCAGTACTTC.

The chain employs TRBV9 and TRBJ2-3, with D perhaps TRBD1 (5 bases). V dropped 0 bases and J dropped 0 bases, with 11 bases sitting between them. CDR3 size: 16 residues. Germline loops: CDR1 SGDLS, CDR2 YYNGEE. The CDR3, as DNA: TGTGCCAGCAGCGTAGATGCAGGGTATAGCACAGATACGCAGTATTTT. Translated: CASSVDAGYSTDTQYF.

The CDR3 spells CASSLRGAGAGRGSYNEQFF. DNA of the CDR3: TGTGCCAGCAGCTTAAGGGGGGCAGGAGCCGGGAGGGGATCCTACAATGAGCAGTTCTTC. The chain couples TRBV13 to TRBJ2-1, with 8 nucleotides matching TRBD2. The CDR3 is made up of 20 amino acids. V was pared by 2 bases and J by 1 base, with 16 bases of the junction left unmatched. CDR1 PRHDT and CDR2 FYEKMQ come from the germline V gene (reference sequence).

The genes are TRBV7-8 and TRBJ2-2; D unclear. The CDR3 length is 13 residues. Germline values: CDR1 SGHVS, CDR2 FQNEAQ. The ends were cut back, 2 bases at V and 4 bases at J, with 5 bases in the middle. The CDR3 spells CASSLSPTGELFF. The CDR3 DNA sequence: TGTGCCAGCAGCTTAAGCCCCACCGGGGAGCTGTTTTTT.

This clone has a single count. V and J are TRBV24-1 and TRBJ2-1; 10 nucleotides line up with TRBD2. J gave up 7 bases and V 5 bases, and 7 bases lay outside the gene matches. The CDR3 contains 15 residues. Germline CDR1 KGHDR, CDR2 SFDVKD. CDR3 sequence: CATSAPGLARNEQFF. In DNA form, the CDR3 reads TGTGCCACCAGTGCCCCGGGACTAGCGAGAAATGAGCAGTTCTTC.

The J gene is TRBJ1-1, the V gene TRBV3-1 (or the pseudogene TRBV3-2), with 8 bases identical to TRBD1. CDR3 size: 15 residues. Looked up from germline, CDR1 is LGHDT and CDR2 is YNNKEL (reference sequence). Germline trimming cut 3 bases from V and 2 bases from J; bases unmatched to any gene: 5. CDR3 bases: TGTGCCAGCAGCCACGCTGGACAGGGCAACACTGAAGCTTTCTTT. Translating gives CASSHAGQGNTEAFF.

This clone has just one count. The chain recombines TRBV30 with TRBJ2-7; TRBD2 agrees at 11 bases. V shed 8 bases, J shed 1 base, and the junction held 4 bases outside the gene matches. The germline CDR1 and CDR2 sequences are GTSNPN and SVGIG (reference sequence). The CDR3 consists of 13 residues. Written as DNA, the CDR3 is TGTGCCCTAGCGGGAGGTGGTTCCTACGAGCAGTACGTC. This gives the protein CALAGGGSYEQYV.

The table lists this clone with a count of one. This chain joins TRBV5-6 and TRBJ1-2; no reliable D call. CDR3 length equals 14 residues. In germline, CDR1 is SGHDT, CDR2 YYEEEE. The V end was cut by 4 bases, the J end by 4 bases, with 14 bases between. In DNA, the CDR3 is TGTGCCAGCAGCCGGGGAGGCGGAGGCTATGGCTACACCTTC. This sequence encodes CASSRGGGGYGYTF.

The chain links TRBV19 to TRBJ1-1; D is undetermined. CDR3 length: 14 residues. V dropped 4 bases and J dropped 4 bases, with 13 bases sitting between them. The germline V gene encodes CDR1 LNHDA and CDR2 SQIVND (reference sequence). The CDR3 loop reads CASSNQARGTEAFF. The CDR3 coding sequence is TGTGCCAGTAGTAATCAGGCCCGGGGCACTGAAGCTTTCTTT. Full variable domain (missing parts from reference TRBV19 and TRBJ1-1): DGGITQSPKYLFRKEGQNVTLSCEQNLNHDAMYWYRQDPGQGLRLIYYSQIVNDFQKGDIAEGYSVSREKKESFPLTVTSAQKNPTAFYLCASSNQARGTEAFFGQGTRLTVV.

This clone was counted between two and nine times. The chain uses TRBV19 and TRBJ2-2; 9 bases map to TRBD1. CDR3 length: 15 amino acids. The V gene end was trimmed by 5 bases and the J gene end by 5 bases; junction bases not matched to a gene: 6. CDR1 is LNHDA, CDR2 SQIVND, per germline (reference sequence). The CDR3 DNA sequence: TGTGCCAGTAGTCGGAAGGGACAGGGTACCGGGGAGCTGTTTTTT. Its protein is CASSRKGQGTGELFF.

The chain employs TRBV11-2 and TRBJ1-4; 7 nucleotides align to TRBD1. V shed 3 bases, J shed 6 bases, and the junction held 10 bases outside the gene matches. CDR1 and CDR2 from the germline V gene are SGHAT and FQNNGV. This CDR3 comprises 16 residues. The CDR3 region has the DNA TGTGCCAGCAGCTTTCTACCGGGACAGACCGATGAAAAACTGTTTTTT. Protein product: CASSFLPGQTDEKLFF.

This clone was recorded only once. Here the CDR3 reads CATSDSLGGSYNEQFF. CDR3 nucleotide sequence: TGTGCCACCAGTGATTCCCTAGGAGGGTCCTACAATGAGCAGTTCTTC. The V and J genes are TRBV24-1 and TRBJ2-1; D possibly corresponds to TRBD2 (6 bases). The CDR3 sequence is 16 residues long. Germline V lookup: CDR1 KGHDR, CDR2 SFDVKD. Trimming shortened V by 2 bases and J by 1 base, and 11 bases separated the two germline ends.

The chain is built from TRBV12-5 and TRBJ2-1; 11 bases fit TRBD2. In germline, CDR1 is LGHNT, CDR2 FRNRAP. The CDR3 has 15 residues. Unmatched junction bases numbered 9, after V lost 4 bases and J lost 10 bases. The CDR3 is CASGSSGTSGWEQFF. The CDR3 DNA sequence: TGTGCTAGTGGTTCCTCCGGGACTAGCGGATGGGAGCAGTTCTTC.

This clone was seen a few times. This chain connects TRBV4-1 to TRBJ2-3; possibly TRBD2 for D (6 bases). V lost 1 base and J 1 base, leaving 9 bases between the germline ends. The CDR3 length is 15 residues. Germline V gene lookup returns CDR1 MGHRA and CDR2 YSYEKL. In DNA, the CDR3 is TGCGCCAGCAGCCAAGGTCCTAGCGGCACAGATACGCAGTATTTT. As protein: CASSQGPSGTDTQYF.